Sequencing of this T cell receptor beta chain was carried out in a study of Ad26.COV2.S vaccination and SARS-CoV-2 variants. Treatment reported: some 20 received Ad26.COV2.S at low or high dose, single or two shots; about 5 received placebo; per-sample allocation not given. It was on day 63 after the first vaccine or placebo injection that samples were taken. There are 14 residues in the CDR3. The V and J ends lost 4 bases and 3 bases respectively, with 7 bases between them. Germline-derived CDR1 and CDR2 are SGHVS and FNYEAQ. Some clones are missing from TCRdb's copy, which holds only in-frame ones; the method was immunoSEQ multiplex PCR. The sample shows 360,000 or so clones, about nine tenths of them seen only once. In this sample, this clone turned up once.

Material: peripheral blood, obtained in a trial of Ad26.COV2.S vaccine versus placebo. This receptor was obtained from a person between 18 and 65 years old who received the Ad26.COV2.S COVID-19 vaccine or a placebo. The chain is built from TRBV7-6 and TRBJ1-6, with D tentatively TRBD1 (6 bases). CDR3: CASSSDSYNSPLHF. The DNA for the CDR3 is TGTGCCAGCAGCTCGGACAGCTATAATTCACCCCTCCACTTT.